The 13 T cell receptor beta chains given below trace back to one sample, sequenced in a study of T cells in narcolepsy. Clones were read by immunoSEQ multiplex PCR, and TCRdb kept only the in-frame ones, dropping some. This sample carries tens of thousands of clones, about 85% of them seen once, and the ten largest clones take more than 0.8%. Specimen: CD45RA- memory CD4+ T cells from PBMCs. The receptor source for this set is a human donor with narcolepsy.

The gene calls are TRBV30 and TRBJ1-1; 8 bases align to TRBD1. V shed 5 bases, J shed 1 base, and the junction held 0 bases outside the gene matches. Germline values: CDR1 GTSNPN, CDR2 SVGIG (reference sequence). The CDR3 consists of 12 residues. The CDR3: CAWGQGNTEAFF. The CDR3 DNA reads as TGTGCCTGGGGACAGGGGAACACTGAAGCTTTCTTT.

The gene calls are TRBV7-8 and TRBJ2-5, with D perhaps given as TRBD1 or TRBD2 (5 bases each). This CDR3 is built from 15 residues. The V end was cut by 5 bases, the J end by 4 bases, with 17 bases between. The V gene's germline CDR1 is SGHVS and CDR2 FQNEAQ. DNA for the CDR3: TGTGCCAGCAGCGTCACCGGGACGAGAGGAGAGACCCAGTACTTC. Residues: CASSVTGTRGETQYF.

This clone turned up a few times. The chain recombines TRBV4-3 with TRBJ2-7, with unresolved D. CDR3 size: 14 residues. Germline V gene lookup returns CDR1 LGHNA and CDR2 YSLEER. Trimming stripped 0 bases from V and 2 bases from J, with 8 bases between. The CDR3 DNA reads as TGCGCCAGCAGCCAAGAATTAGGGCCCTACGAGCAGTACTTC. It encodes CASSQELGPYEQYF.

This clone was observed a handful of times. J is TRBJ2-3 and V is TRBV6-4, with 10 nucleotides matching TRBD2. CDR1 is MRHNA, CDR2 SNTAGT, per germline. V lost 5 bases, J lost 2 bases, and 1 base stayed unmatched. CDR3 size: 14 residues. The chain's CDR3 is CASSSGGATDTQYF. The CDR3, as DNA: TGTGCCAGCAGTAGCGGGGGGGCCACAGATACGCAGTATTTT.

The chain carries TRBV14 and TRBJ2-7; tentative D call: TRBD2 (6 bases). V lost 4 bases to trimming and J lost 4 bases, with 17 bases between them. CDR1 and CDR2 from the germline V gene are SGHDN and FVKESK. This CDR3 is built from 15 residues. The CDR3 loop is CASSPAGQGTYEQYF. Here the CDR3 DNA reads TGTGCCAGCAGCCCCGCGGGGCAGGGCACATACGAGCAGTACTTC.

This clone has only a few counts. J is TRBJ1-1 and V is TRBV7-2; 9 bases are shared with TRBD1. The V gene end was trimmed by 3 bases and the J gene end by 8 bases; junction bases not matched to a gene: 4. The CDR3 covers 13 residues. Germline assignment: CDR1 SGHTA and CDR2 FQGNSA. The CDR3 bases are TGTGCCAGCAGCTTCGACAGGGGGAGAGAAGCTTTCTTT. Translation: CASSFDRGREAFF.

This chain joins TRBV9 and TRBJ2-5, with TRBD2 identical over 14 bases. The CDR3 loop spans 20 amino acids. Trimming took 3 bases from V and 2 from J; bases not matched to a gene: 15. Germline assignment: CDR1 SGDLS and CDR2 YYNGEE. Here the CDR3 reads CASSARLGRLAGGKQETQYF. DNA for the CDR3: TGTGCCAGCAGCGCCAGGTTGGGGCGACTAGCGGGGGGGAAACAAGAGACCCAGTACTTC.

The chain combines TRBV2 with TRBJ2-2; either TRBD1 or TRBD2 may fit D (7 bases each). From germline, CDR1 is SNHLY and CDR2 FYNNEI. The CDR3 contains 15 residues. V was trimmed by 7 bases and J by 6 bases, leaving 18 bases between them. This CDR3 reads CASTPTGRGAGELFF. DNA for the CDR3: TGTGCCAGCACCCCGACAGGGAGGGGGGCCGGGGAGCTGTTTTTT.

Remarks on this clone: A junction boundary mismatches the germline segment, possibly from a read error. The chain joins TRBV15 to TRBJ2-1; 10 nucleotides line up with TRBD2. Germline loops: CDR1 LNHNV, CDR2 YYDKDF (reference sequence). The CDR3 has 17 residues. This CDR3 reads CATSRETLAGARNGQFF. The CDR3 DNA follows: TGTGCCACCAGCAGAGAAACGCTAGCGGGAGCCCGCAATGGGCAGTTCTTC.

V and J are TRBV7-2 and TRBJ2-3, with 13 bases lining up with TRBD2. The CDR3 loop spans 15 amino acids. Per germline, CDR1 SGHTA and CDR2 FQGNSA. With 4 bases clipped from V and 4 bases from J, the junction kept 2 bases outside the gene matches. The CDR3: CASSWTSGRADTQYF. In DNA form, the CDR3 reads TGTGCCAGCAGCTGGACTAGCGGGAGAGCAGATACGCAGTATTTT.

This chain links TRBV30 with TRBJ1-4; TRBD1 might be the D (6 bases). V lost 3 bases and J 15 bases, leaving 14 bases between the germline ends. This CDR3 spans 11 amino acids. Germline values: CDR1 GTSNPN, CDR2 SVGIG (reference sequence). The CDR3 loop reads CAWRATQGMFF. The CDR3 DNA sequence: TGTGCCTGGAGAGCCACCCAGGGGATGTTTTTT. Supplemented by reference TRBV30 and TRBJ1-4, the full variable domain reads SQTIHQWPATLVQPVGSPLSLECTVEGTSNPNLYWYRQAAGRGLQLLFYSVGIGQISSEVPQNLSASRPQDRQFILSSKKLLLSDSGFYLCAWRATQGMFFGSGTQLSVL.

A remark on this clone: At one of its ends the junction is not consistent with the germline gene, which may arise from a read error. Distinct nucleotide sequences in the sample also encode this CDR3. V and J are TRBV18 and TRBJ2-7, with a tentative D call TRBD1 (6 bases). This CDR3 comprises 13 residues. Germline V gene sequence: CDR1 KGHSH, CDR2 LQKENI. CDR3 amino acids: CASSPNTGFEQYF. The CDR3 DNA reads TGCGCCAGCTCACCGAACACAGGGTTCGAGCAGTACTTC.

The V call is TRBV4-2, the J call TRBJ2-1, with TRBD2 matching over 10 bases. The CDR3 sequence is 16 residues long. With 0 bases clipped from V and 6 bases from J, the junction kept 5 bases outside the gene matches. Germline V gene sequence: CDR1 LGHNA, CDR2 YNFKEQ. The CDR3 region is CASSQDLSSGGNEQFF. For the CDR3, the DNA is TGTGCCAGCAGCCAAGACCTTTCTAGCGGGGGCAATGAGCAGTTCTTC.